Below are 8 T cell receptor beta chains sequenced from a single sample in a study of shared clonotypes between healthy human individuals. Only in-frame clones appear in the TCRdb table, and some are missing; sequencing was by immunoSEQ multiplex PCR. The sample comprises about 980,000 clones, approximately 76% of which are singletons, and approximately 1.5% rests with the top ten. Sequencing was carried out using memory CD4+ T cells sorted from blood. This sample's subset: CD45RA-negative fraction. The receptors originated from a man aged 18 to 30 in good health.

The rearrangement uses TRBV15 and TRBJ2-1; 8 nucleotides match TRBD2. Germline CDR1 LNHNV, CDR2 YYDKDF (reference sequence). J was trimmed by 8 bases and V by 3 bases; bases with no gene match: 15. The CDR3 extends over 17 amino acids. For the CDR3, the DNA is TGTGCCACCAGCAGGGGCTCAATCGCGGGAGGTTTCGATGAGCAGTTCTTC. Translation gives CATSRGSIAGGFDEQFF.

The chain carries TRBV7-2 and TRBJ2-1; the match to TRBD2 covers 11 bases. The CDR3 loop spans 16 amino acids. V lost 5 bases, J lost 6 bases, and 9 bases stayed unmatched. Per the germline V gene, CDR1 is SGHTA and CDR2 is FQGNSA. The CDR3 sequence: CASSPPTSGAPNEQFF. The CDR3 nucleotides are TGTGCCAGCAGCCCTCCGACTAGCGGGGCCCCCAATGAGCAGTTCTTC. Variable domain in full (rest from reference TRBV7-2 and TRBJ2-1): GAGVSQSPSNKVTEKGKDVELRCDPISGHTALYWYRQSLGQGLEFLIYFQGNSAPDKSGLPSDRFSAERTGGSVSTLTIQRTQQEDSAVYLCASSPPTSGAPNEQFFGPGTRLTVL.

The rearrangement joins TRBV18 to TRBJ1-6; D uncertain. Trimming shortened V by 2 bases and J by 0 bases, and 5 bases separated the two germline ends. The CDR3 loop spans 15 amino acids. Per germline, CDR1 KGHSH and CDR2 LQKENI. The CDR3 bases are TGTGCCAGCTCACCAACCAGCTCCTATAATTCACCCCTCCACTTT. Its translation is CASSPTSSYNSPLHF.

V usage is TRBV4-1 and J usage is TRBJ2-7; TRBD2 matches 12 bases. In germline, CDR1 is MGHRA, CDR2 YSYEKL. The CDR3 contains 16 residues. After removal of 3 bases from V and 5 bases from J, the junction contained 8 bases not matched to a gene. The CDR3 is CASSQQLAGGLDEQYF. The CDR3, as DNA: TGCGCCAGCAGCCAGCAGCTAGCGGGGGGGCTCGACGAGCAGTACTTC.

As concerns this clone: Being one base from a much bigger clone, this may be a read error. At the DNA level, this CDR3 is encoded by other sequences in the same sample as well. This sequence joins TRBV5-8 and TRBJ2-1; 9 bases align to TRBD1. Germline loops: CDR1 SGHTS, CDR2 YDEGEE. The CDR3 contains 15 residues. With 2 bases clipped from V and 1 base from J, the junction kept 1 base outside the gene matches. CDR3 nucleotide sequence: TGTGCCAGCAGCTTAGGACAGGGGTCCTACAATGAGCAGTTCTTC. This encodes CASSLGQGSYNEQFF.

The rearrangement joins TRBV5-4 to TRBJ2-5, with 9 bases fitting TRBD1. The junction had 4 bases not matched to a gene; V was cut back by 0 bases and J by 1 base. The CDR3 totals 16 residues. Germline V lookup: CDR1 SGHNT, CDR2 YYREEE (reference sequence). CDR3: CASSLVTGGFQETQYF. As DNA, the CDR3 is TGTGCCAGCAGCTTGGTTACAGGGGGCTTCCAAGAGACCCAGTACTTC.

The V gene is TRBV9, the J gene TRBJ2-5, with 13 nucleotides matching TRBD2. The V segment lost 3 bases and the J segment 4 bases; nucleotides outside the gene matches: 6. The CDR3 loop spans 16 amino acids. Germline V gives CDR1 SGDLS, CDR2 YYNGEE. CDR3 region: CASSARLAGGGETQYF. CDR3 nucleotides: TGTGCCAGCAGCGCTAGACTAGCGGGAGGTGGAGAGACCCAGTACTTC.

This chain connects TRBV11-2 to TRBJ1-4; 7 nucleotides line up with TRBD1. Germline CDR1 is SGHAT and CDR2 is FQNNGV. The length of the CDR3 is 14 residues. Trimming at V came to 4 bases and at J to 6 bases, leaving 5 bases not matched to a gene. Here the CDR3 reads CASSSDRVDEKLFF. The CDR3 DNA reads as TGTGCCAGCAGCTCCGACAGGGTAGATGAAAAACTGTTTTTT.